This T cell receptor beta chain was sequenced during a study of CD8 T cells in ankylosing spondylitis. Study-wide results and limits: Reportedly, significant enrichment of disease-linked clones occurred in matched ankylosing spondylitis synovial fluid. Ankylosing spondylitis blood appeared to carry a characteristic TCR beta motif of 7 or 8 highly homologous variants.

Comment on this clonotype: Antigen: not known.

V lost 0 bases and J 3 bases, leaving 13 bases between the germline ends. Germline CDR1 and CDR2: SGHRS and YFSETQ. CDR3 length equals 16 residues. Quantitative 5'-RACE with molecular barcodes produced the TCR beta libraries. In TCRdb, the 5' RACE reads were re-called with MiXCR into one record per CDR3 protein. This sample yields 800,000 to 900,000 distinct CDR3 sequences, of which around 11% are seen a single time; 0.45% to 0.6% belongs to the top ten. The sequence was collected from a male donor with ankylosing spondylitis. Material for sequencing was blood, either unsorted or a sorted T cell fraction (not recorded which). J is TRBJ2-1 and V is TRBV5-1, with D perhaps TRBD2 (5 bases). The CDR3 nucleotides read TGCGCCAGCAGCTTGGAACCGGCGGGTTACTACAATGAGCAGTTCTTC. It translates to CASSLEPAGYYNEQFF.